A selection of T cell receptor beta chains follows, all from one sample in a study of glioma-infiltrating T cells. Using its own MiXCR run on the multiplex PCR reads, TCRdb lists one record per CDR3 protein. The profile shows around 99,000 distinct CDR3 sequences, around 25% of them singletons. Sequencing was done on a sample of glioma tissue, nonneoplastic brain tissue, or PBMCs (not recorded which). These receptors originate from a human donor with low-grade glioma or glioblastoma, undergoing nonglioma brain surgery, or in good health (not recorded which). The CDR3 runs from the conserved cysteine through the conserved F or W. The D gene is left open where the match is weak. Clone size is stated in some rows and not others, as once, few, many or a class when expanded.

CDR3 protein: CVSNPIIQETQYF; CDR3 DNA: TGTGTTAGCAACCCAATAATCCAGGAGACCCAGTACTTC; D gene: -; clone size: -; V gene: TRBV28; J gene: TRBJ2-5
CDR3 protein: CASSLPGRDTQYF; CDR3 DNA: TGTGCCAGCAGCTTACCGGGGAGGGATACGCAGTATTTT; D gene: -; clone size: -; V gene: TRBV11-2; J gene: TRBJ2-3
CDR3 protein: CASSLYGTSGRAGGYTF; CDR3 DNA: TGTGCCAGCAGTTTATACGGGACTAGCGGGAGGGCCGGTGGCTACACCTTC; D gene: -; clone size: -; V gene: TRBV28; J gene: TRBJ1-2
CDR3 protein: CASTGRGLYEQFF; CDR3 DNA: TGTGCCAGCACAGGCAGGGGGCTCTATGAGCAGTTCTTC; D gene: TRBD1; clone size: many; V gene: TRBV6-1; J gene: TRBJ2-1
CDR3 protein: CASSLGGRKAFF; CDR3 DNA: TGTGCCAGCAGCTTAGGGGGGAGAAAAGCTTTCTTT; D gene: -; clone size: many; V gene: TRBV7-8; J gene: TRBJ1-1
CDR3 protein: CSVEKGRYEQYF; CDR3 DNA: TGCAGCGTTGAGAAGGGCCGCTACGAGCAGTACTTC; D gene: -; clone size: -; V gene: TRBV29-1; J gene: TRBJ2-7
CDR3 protein: CASSYYSGEIGSPLHF; CDR3 DNA: TGTGCCAGCAGTTACTATTCCGGTGAAATAGGTTCACCCCTCCACTTT; D gene: -; clone size: many; V gene: TRBV6-6; J gene: TRBJ1-6
CDR3 protein: CASSEAGGASNTEAFF; CDR3 DNA: TGTGCCAGCAGTGAAGCAGGGGGCGCCTCGAACACTGAAGCTTTCTTT; D gene: TRBD1; clone size: many; V gene: TRBV2; J gene: TRBJ1-1
CDR3 protein: CASSPSGRPNEQFF; CDR3 DNA: TGTGCCAGCAGCCCTAGCGGGAGGCCCAATGAGCAGTTCTTC; D gene: TRBD2; clone size: many; V gene: TRBV7-2; J gene: TRBJ2-1
CDR3 protein: CASSYGTGTGTTDTQYF; CDR3 DNA: TGTGCCAGCAGTTATGGCACCGGGACAGGGACCACAGATACGCAGTATTTT; D gene: TRBD1; clone size: many; V gene: TRBV6-2/TRBV6-3; J gene: TRBJ2-3
CDR3 protein: CASSQDQGGTGAFGGYTF; CDR3 DNA: TGTGCCAGCAGCCAAGATCAGGGTGGGACAGGCGCATTCGGGGGCTACACCTTC; D gene: TRBD1; clone size: many; V gene: TRBV14; J gene: TRBJ1-2
CDR3 protein: CASSISGTRASEQYF; CDR3 DNA: TGTGCCAGCAGCATCTCCGGGACTAGGGCGTCCGAGCAGTACTTC; D gene: TRBD2; clone size: many; V gene: TRBV7-2; J gene: TRBJ2-7
CDR3 protein: CSVQGHGYTF; CDR3 DNA: TGCAGCGTACAGGGGCATGGCTACACCTTC; D gene: TRBD1; clone size: many; V gene: TRBV29-1; J gene: TRBJ1-2
CDR3 protein: CATSRWTDPYEQYF; CDR3 DNA: TGTGCCACCAGCAGATGGACGGATCCCTACGAGCAGTACTTC; D gene: -; clone size: -; V gene: TRBV15; J gene: TRBJ2-7
CDR3 protein: CAWRANTYEQYF; CDR3 DNA: TGTGCCTGGAGGGCCAATACCTACGAGCAGTACTTC; D gene: -; clone size: few; V gene: TRBV30; J gene: TRBJ2-7
CDR3 protein: CASSLAGQRDGYTF; CDR3 DNA: TGCGCCAGCAGCTTGGCGGGACAACGCGATGGCTACACCTTC; D gene: -; clone size: many; V gene: TRBV5-1; J gene: TRBJ1-2
CDR3 protein: CASSSLPTDGKQGYNEQFF; CDR3 DNA: TGTGCCAGCAGTTCCCTCCCGACAGACGGAAAGCAGGGCTACAATGAGCAGTTCTTC; D gene: -; clone size: -; V gene: TRBV27; J gene: TRBJ2-1